Presented here are 18 T cell receptor beta chains from one specimen sequenced in a study of Ad26.COV2.S vaccination and SARS-CoV-2 variants. Here immunoSEQ multiplex PCR was the method, and the copy in TCRdb shows in-frame clones only, minus some. The data contain some 480,000 clones, roughly 85% of them singletons. As to treatment: some 20 received Ad26.COV2.S at low or high dose, single or two shots; roughly 5 received placebo; per-sample allocation not given. Sampling was done on day 63 after the first vaccine or placebo injection. The sequencing used peripheral blood, collected in a trial of Ad26.COV2.S vaccine versus placebo. These receptors came from a person between 18 and 65 years old who received the Ad26.COV2.S COVID-19 vaccine or a placebo.

The J gene is TRBJ1-2, the V gene TRBV20-1; D is unresolved. V was shortened by 3 bases and J by 1 base, with 15 bases between the two germline ends. The germline V gene encodes CDR1 DFQATT and CDR2 SNEGSKA (reference sequence). The length of the CDR3 is 15 residues. CDR3 residues: CSASLSWSVNYGYTF. CDR3 nucleotides: TGCAGTGCTAGTTTGAGTTGGTCGGTTAACTATGGCTACACCTTC.

This clone has just one count. CDR3 nucleotide sequence: TGTGCCAGCAGCCTACGTTGGGGGGATACGCAGTATTTT. This encodes CASSLRWGDTQYF. The chain uses TRBV5-6 and TRBJ2-3, with D perhaps matching TRBD1 or TRBD2 (5 bases each). V shed 4 bases and J shed 6 bases, with 12 bases lying between them. Looked up from germline, CDR1 is SGHDT and CDR2 is YYEEEE. The CDR3 sequence is 13 residues long.

The J gene is TRBJ1-5, the V gene TRBV6-5; D is ambiguous. The CDR3 spans 13 residues. V lost 6 bases, J lost 0 bases, and 6 bases lay in between. Germline CDR1 MNHEY, CDR2 SVGAGI. CDR3 in DNA: TGTGCCAGCAGCCATAATAGCAATCAGCCCCAGCATTTT. Protein: CASSHNSNQPQHF.

This clone was seen repeatedly, ten times or more. The genes are TRBV30 and TRBJ2-1, with TRBD1 matching 9 bases. Germline V gene lookup returns CDR1 GTSNPN and CDR2 SVGIG (reference sequence). The trim removed 5 bases at V and 3 bases at J, leaving 2 bases unmatched. The CDR3 runs 13 residues. The CDR3 sequence: CAWDRGGYNEQFF. CDR3 coding DNA: TGTGCCTGGGACAGGGGGGGCTACAATGAGCAGTTCTTC.

The J gene is TRBJ2-1, the V gene TRBV15, with TRBD2 matching over 9 bases. CDR1 is LNHNV, CDR2 YYDKDF, per germline (reference sequence). The CDR3 sequence is 14 residues long. V trimming: 3 bases; J trimming: 9 bases; junction bases outside the gene matches: 6. CDR3 region: CATSRIAGVLEQFF. The CDR3 DNA reads as TGTGCCACCAGCAGGATAGCGGGAGTTCTTGAGCAGTTCTTC.

The chain joins TRBV24-1 to TRBJ2-7; no clear D gene. This CDR3 has 15 amino acids. Trimming stripped 7 bases from V and 0 bases from J, with 15 bases between. CDR1 KGHDR and CDR2 SFDVKD come from the germline V gene. CDR3 coding DNA: TGTGCCACCAGCTCTAGTCAATACCGCTCCTACGAGCAGTACTTC. Its protein is CATSSSQYRSYEQYF.

The chain has TRBV7-9 and TRBJ2-5; D may be TRBD2 (6 bases). Trimming shortened V by 5 bases and J by 2 bases, and 18 bases separated the two germline ends. The CDR3 length is 16 residues. Germline CDR1 reads SEHNR; CDR2 reads FQNEAQ (reference sequence). CDR3 in DNA: TGTGCCAGCAGCCCGGCCCTTCGGGGGAGGCAAGAGACCCAGTACTTC. Translating gives CASSPALRGRQETQYF. The variable domain in full, completed from reference TRBV7-9 and TRBJ2-5, reads DTGVSQNPRHKITKRGQNVTFRCDPISEHNRLYWYRQTLGQGPEFLTYFQNEAQLEKSRLLSDRFSAERPKGSFSTLEIQRTEQGDSAMYLCASSPALRGRQETQYFGPGTRLLVL.

J is TRBJ1-2 and V is TRBV5-4; no firm D call. Germline lookup yields CDR1 SGHNT and CDR2 YYREEE (reference sequence). Trimming removed 2 bases at V and 6 bases at J, with 11 bases between. There are 13 residues in the CDR3. CDR3 DNA sequence: TGTGCCAGCAGCTTTGGGGTGCGGGATGGCTACACCTTC. Protein sequence: CASSFGVRDGYTF.

Here the CDR3 reads CASSFRAGGEQYF. The CDR3 DNA sequence: TGTGCCAGCAGTTTTCGCGCAGGGGGGGAACAGTACTTC. The genes are TRBV28 and TRBJ2-7; D possibly uses TRBD1 or TRBD2 (7 bases each). CDR3 length: 13 residues. Germline V gene lookup returns CDR1 MDHEN and CDR2 SYDVKM. V lost 3 bases and J lost 10, with 16 bases in between.

This chain's CDR3 is CSVSGSYQETQYF. In DNA form, the CDR3 reads TGCAGCGTCTCCGGGAGCTACCAAGAGACCCAGTACTTC. The chain uses TRBV29-1 and TRBJ2-5; the D gene is possibly TRBD2 (6 bases). V lost 6 bases and J lost 0, with 11 bases in between. The CDR3 length is 13 residues. The germline V gene encodes CDR1 SQVTM and CDR2 ANQGSEA.

This clone was recorded only once. The chain couples TRBV19 to TRBJ1-3, with 9 nucleotides matching TRBD1. The CDR3 is made up of 15 amino acids. The germline V gene has CDR1 LNHDA and CDR2 SQIVND (reference sequence). J was trimmed by 3 bases and V by 4 bases; bases with no gene match: 4. The CDR3 nucleotides read TGTGCCAGTAGTACCGGGACAGGGAGTGGAAACACCATATATTTT. This encodes CASSTGTGSGNTIYF. The full variable domain, in which reference TRBV19 and TRBJ1-3 provide the parts outside the CDR3, is DGGITQSPKYLFRKEGQNVTLSCEQNLNHDAMYWYRQDPGQGLRLIYYSQIVNDFQKGDIAEGYSVSREKKESFPLTVTSAQKNPTAFYLCASSTGTGSGNTIYFGEGSWLTVV.

A few counts support this clone. The rearrangement joins TRBV6-2 or TRBV6-3 to TRBJ1-2; D unclear. V lost 6 bases, J lost 2 bases, and 10 bases lay in between. Per the germline V gene, CDR1 is MNHEY and CDR2 is SVGEGT. The CDR3 has 13 residues. DNA for the CDR3: TGTGCCAGCAGCTTACCGTGGAACTATGGCTACACCTTC. It specifies CASSLPWNYGYTF.

The V gene is TRBV18, the J gene TRBJ2-3; unclear D gene. With 3 bases removed from V and 6 bases from J, the gap between germline ends came to 7 bases. Looked up from germline, CDR1 is KGHSH and CDR2 is LQKENI. The CDR3 consists of 12 residues. Written as DNA, the CDR3 is TGTGCCAGCTCACCTCTAGGGGATACGCAGTATTTT. Encoded protein: CASSPLGDTQYF.

The gene calls are TRBV11-1 and TRBJ2-3; D tentatively fits TRBD1 or TRBD2 (6 bases each). Germline V gene data show CDR1 as SGHAT and CDR2 as FQDESV (reference sequence). Between the trimmed V and J ends, which lost 3 bases and 5 bases, there was a span of 18 bases. The CDR3 length is 16 residues. The CDR3 sequence is CASSFLVRGAEDTQYF. The CDR3 DNA reads as TGTGCCAGCAGCTTCTTAGTTAGGGGGGCTGAAGATACGCAGTATTTT.

The chain employs TRBV19 and TRBJ2-3, with TRBD1 identical over 9 bases. V trimming: 3 bases; J trimming: 2 bases; junction bases outside the gene matches: 3. CDR1 and CDR2 from the germline V gene are LNHDA and SQIVND (reference sequence). The CDR3 length is 15 residues. CDR3 nucleotides: TGTGCCAGTAGTATGGGGACAGGGAACACAGATACGCAGTATTTT. Residues: CASSMGTGNTDTQYF.

V is TRBV19 and J is TRBJ2-7; 7 nucleotides match TRBD2. CDR3 length: 14 residues. Germline trimming cut 7 bases from V and 3 bases from J; bases unmatched to any gene: 9. Germline-derived CDR1 and CDR2 are LNHDA and SQIVND (reference sequence). Here the CDR3 DNA reads TGTGCCAGTAAGGGCTCGGCGGGAGTCTACGAGCAGTACTTC. It translates to CASKGSAGVYEQYF.

V is TRBV27 and J is TRBJ2-3; possibly TRBD1 for D (6 bases). This CDR3 is 16 amino acids long. Germline assignment: CDR1 MNHEY and CDR2 SMNVEV (reference sequence). Trimming removed 5 bases from V and 0 bases from J, with 15 bases in between. The CDR3 DNA sequence: TGTGCCAGCAGTCACCAGGGGATCTCTAGCACAGATACGCAGTATTTT. Translated, it gives CASSHQGISSTDTQYF.

This chain joins TRBV5-1 and TRBJ2-3, with 13 bases identical to TRBD2. The V segment lost 4 bases and the J segment 2 bases; nucleotides outside the gene matches: 7. The CDR3 loop spans 17 amino acids. The germline V gene encodes CDR1 SGHRS and CDR2 YFSETQ. The CDR3: CASSTGTSGKNTDTQYF. CDR3 sequence (DNA): TGCGCCAGCAGCACTGGGACTAGCGGGAAAAACACAGATACGCAGTATTTT.